Each of the 24 T cell receptor beta chains below was sequenced from the same sample in a study of T-cell memory formation after mild COVID-19 (dated by TCRdb to the early 2020s). To prepare the library, 5' RACE was applied. Sequencing relied on an Illumina NovaSeq 6000. TCRdb cleaned the public reads at Q25 with fastp, built clones with MiXCR and kept in-frame beta chains. Rows are unified per CDR3 protein, each entry keeping the most common DNA and genes. The sample profile shows roughly 80,000 distinct CDR3 sequences; about 23% of them were found once. Clones ranked in the top ten supply under 50% of the sample. Sequences were obtained from PBMCs or a T cell subset sorted from them (not recorded which). These receptors came from a man between 18 and 29 years old who had mild COVID-19 (a few samples of this study predate the infection). The sample titles of this study are shuffled in the database, so cell type and time point are left out; the donor was told from shared clones.

This clonotype was detected ten times or more. The CDR3 region is CASSPTTSGANNEQFF. CDR3 sequence (DNA): TGTGCCAGCAGCCCAACCACTAGCGGGGCAAACAATGAGCAGTTCTTC. V and J are TRBV3-1 and TRBJ2-1; the match to TRBD2 covers 10 bases. The J segment lost 5 bases and the V segment lost 4 bases, leaving 8 bases of the junction unmatched. This CDR3 contains 16 residues. In germline, CDR1 is LGHDT, CDR2 YNNKEL (reference sequence).

This clonotype has more than one count but fewer than ten. This chain joins TRBV27 and TRBJ2-2; no clear D gene. Looked up from germline, CDR1 is MNHEY and CDR2 is SMNVEV (reference sequence). Trimming took off 4 bases at V and 7 bases at J, with 4 bases between the two ends. The CDR3 spans 11 residues. CDR3 nucleotide sequence: TGTGCCAGCAGTTGGGGCGGGGAGCTGTTTTTT. It codes for CASSWGGELFF.

The gene calls are TRBV5-1 and TRBJ2-1; a weak D match, TRBD1 (6 bases). The CDR3 has 16 residues. The V gene's germline CDR1 is SGHRS and CDR2 YFSETQ. V shed 1 base and J shed 7 bases, with 18 bases lying between them. The CDR3 bases are TGCGCCAGCAGCTTGAGGGTCGGGACACAGGTTAATGAGCAGTTCTTC. This encodes CASSLRVGTQVNEQFF.

The table lists this clonotype with a few counts. The J gene is TRBJ1-1, the V gene TRBV4-2; D unresolved. The V and J ends lost 1 base and 6 bases respectively, with 9 bases between them. CDR3 length: 13 residues. The germline V gene encodes CDR1 LGHNA and CDR2 YNFKEQ. The CDR3: CASSQGSGAEAFF. In DNA, the CDR3 is TGTGCCAGCAGCCAAGGGTCCGGGGCTGAAGCTTTCTTT.

This clonotype was detected only a few times. The chain combines TRBV5-4 with TRBJ2-2, with 8 bases fitting TRBD1. Trimming at V came to 3 bases and at J to 9 bases, leaving 4 bases not matched to a gene. CDR1 SGHNT and CDR2 YYREEE come from the germline V gene (reference sequence). The CDR3 is 13 amino acids. DNA for the CDR3: TGTGCCAGCAGCTGGACAGGGCGGAGGGAGCTGTTTTTT. This sequence encodes CASSWTGRRELFF.

This clonotype was found a few times. The rearrangement uses TRBV7-9 and TRBJ2-6; TRBD2 might be the D (6 bases). CDR1 is SEHNR and CDR2 is FQNEAQ in the germline V gene (reference sequence). V lost 4 bases to trimming and J lost 0 bases, with 19 bases between them. The CDR3 totals 19 residues. For the CDR3, the DNA is TGTGCCAGCAGCTCGTCGGAGGGGAATACACTCTCTGGGGCCAACGTCCTGACTTTC. Its translation is CASSSSEGNTLSGANVLTF.

This clonotype was counted only a few times. The chain couples TRBV7-9 to TRBJ2-1; 12 nucleotides align to TRBD2. This CDR3 comprises 16 residues. The junction had 5 bases not matched to a gene; V was cut back by 5 bases and J by 3 bases. Germline V gives CDR1 SEHNR, CDR2 FQNEAQ (reference sequence). The CDR3: CASSPKTSGGYNEQFF. CDR3 DNA sequence: TGTGCCAGCAGCCCGAAGACTAGCGGGGGCTACAATGAGCAGTTCTTC.

This clonotype was found a few times. This rearrangement joins TRBV7-6 to TRBJ2-3; the D gene is possibly TRBD2 (5 bases). This CDR3 spans 15 amino acids. The ends were cut back, 1 base at V and 2 bases at J, with 10 bases in the middle. Germline CDR1 and CDR2: SGHVS and FNYEAQ. This chain's CDR3 is CASSLVRAPTDTQYF. As DNA, the CDR3 is TGTGCCAGCAGCTTAGTGCGGGCCCCCACAGATACGCAGTATTTT. Complete variable domain (other parts from reference TRBV7-6 and TRBJ2-3): GAGVSQSPRYKVTKRGQDVALRCDPISGHVSLYWYRQALGQGPEFLTYFNYEAQQDKSGLPNDRFSAERPEGSISTLTIQRTEQRDSAMYRCASSLVRAPTDTQYFGPGTRLTVL.

This clonotype turned up a few times. A junction boundary mismatches the germline segment, possibly from a read error. The chain uses TRBV2 and TRBJ2-3; D not resolved. The CDR3 loop spans 13 amino acids. Looked up from germline, CDR1 is SNHLY and CDR2 is FYNNEI. The CDR3 DNA reads TGTGCCAGCAGCGAAGGCCTCACAGATACGCAGTATTTT. This codes for CASSEGLTDTQYF.

This chain joins TRBV15 and TRBJ2-5; 7 bases line up with TRBD2. After removal of 1 base from V and 2 bases from J, the junction contained 4 bases not matched to a gene. Per the germline V gene, CDR1 is LNHNV and CDR2 is YYDKDF (reference sequence). CDR3 length equals 15 residues. CDR3: CATSRVASGQETQYF. Here the CDR3 DNA reads TGTGCCACCAGCAGAGTGGCTAGCGGACAAGAGACCCAGTACTTC.

V and J are TRBV28 and TRBJ2-3; TRBD1 might be the D (5 bases). The CDR3 runs 17 residues. V lost 3 bases, J lost 4 bases, and 20 bases lay in between. CDR1 is MDHEN, CDR2 SYDVKM, per germline. In DNA, the CDR3 is TGTGCCAGCAGTTTCAGCCCCCAAGGGGTTTTGCCAGATACGCAGTATTTT. It is translated as CASSFSPQGVLPDTQYF.

The rearrangement links TRBV14 to TRBJ2-1; 10 positions agree with TRBD1. Germline CDR1 reads SGHDN; CDR2 reads FVKESK. This CDR3 region has 16 residues. V was clipped by 5 bases and J by 7 bases; unmatched bases: 11. The CDR3 loop reads CASSSPGQGYGNEQFF. CDR3 in DNA: TGTGCCAGCAGCTCCCCGGGACAGGGGTATGGGAATGAGCAGTTCTTC.

This chain links TRBV7-9 with TRBJ2-1; 12 positions match TRBD2. Germline-derived CDR1 and CDR2 are SEHNR and FQNEAQ (reference sequence). This CDR3 region has 16 residues. V gave up 7 bases and J gave up 6 bases; unmatched junction bases: 10. The CDR3 region has the DNA TGTGCCAGCACCATGACTACTAGCGGGGGGATCAATGAGCAGTTCTTC. Translation: CASTMTTSGGINEQFF.

This clonotype was detected only a few times. This chain uses TRBV7-8 with TRBJ2-5; TRBD1 matches at 8 bases. The V segment lost 2 bases and the J segment 6 bases; nucleotides outside the gene matches: 8. CDR1 SGHVS and CDR2 FQNEAQ come from the germline V gene. The length of the CDR3 is 15 residues. The chain's CDR3 is CASSLMGTGQKTQYF. The CDR3 bases are TGTGCCAGCAGCTTAATGGGGACAGGTCAAAAGACCCAGTACTTC. The variable domain in full, completed from reference TRBV7-8 and TRBJ2-5, reads GAGVSQSPRYKVAKRGQDVALRCDPISGHVSLFWYQQALGQGPEFLTYFQNEAQLDKSGLPSDRFFAERPEGSVSTLKIQRTQQEDSAVYLCASSLMGTGQKTQYFGPGTRLLVL.

This rearrangement joins TRBV20-1 to TRBJ2-6; D might be TRBD1 (5 bases). Germline V gene lookup returns CDR1 DFQATT and CDR2 SNEGSKA (reference sequence). V lost 0 bases, J lost 3 bases, and 9 bases lay in between. CDR3 length equals 15 residues. The CDR3 sequence: CSARDLGDGANVLTF. The CDR3 DNA sequence: TGCAGTGCTAGAGATCTAGGGGATGGGGCCAACGTCCTGACTTTC.

The chain has TRBV7-6 and TRBJ1-1; D is unclear. This CDR3 contains 13 residues. CDR1 and CDR2 from the germline V gene are SGHVS and FNYEAQ. Trimming shortened V by 5 bases and J by 3 bases, and 10 bases separated the two germline ends. CDR3 nucleotides: TGTGCCAGCAGCATCGACCCTTACACTGAAGCTTTCTTT. Translation: CASSIDPYTEAFF.

The rearrangement uses TRBV28 and TRBJ2-7; TRBD1 or TRBD2 may be the D gene (5 bases each). V was shortened by 7 bases and J by 9 bases, with 19 bases between the two germline ends. This CDR3 spans 13 amino acids. Germline CDR1 is MDHEN and CDR2 is SYDVKM. The CDR3 is CASKVSGDDRQYV. The CDR3 coding sequence is TGTGCCAGCAAAGTCTCCGGGGACGACAGGCAGTACGTC.

The table lists this clonotype with a few counts. The rearrangement joins TRBV12-5 to TRBJ2-1; 10 positions match TRBD2. V shed 1 base, J shed 2 bases, and the junction held 8 bases outside the gene matches. Germline CDR1 is LGHNT and CDR2 is FRNRAP. The CDR3 length is 18 residues. The CDR3 DNA is TGTGCTAGTGGTTTGGGGCTAGCGGGGGTACTCCCCTACAATGAGCAGTTCTTC. Protein: CASGLGLAGVLPYNEQFF. Variable domain in full (rest from reference TRBV12-5 and TRBJ2-1): DARVTQTPRHKVTEMGQEVTMRCQPILGHNTVFWYRQTMMQGLELLAYFRNRAPLDDSGMPKDRFSAEMPDATLATLKIQPSEPRDSAVYFCASGLGLAGVLPYNEQFFGPGTRLTVL.

The chain carries TRBV14 and TRBJ2-3, with D unclear. In germline, CDR1 is SGHDN, CDR2 FVKESK. The CDR3 spans 17 residues. Trimming took off 1 base at V and 0 bases at J, with 14 bases between the two ends. This chain's CDR3 is CASSQVMLAVSTDTQYF. The CDR3 bases are TGTGCCAGCAGCCAAGTAATGTTAGCAGTAAGCACAGATACGCAGTATTTT. Supplemented by reference TRBV14 and TRBJ2-3, the full variable domain reads EAGVTQFPSHSVIEKGQTVTLRCDPISGHDNLYWYRRVMGKEIKFLLHFVKESKQDESGMPNNRFLAERTGGTYSTLKVQPAELEDSGVYFCASSQVMLAVSTDTQYFGPGTRLTVL.

The sample holds a few counts of this clonotype. This sequence joins TRBV21-1 and TRBJ2-7; TRBD1 is taken as the D call from the table, unchecked against the DNA. TRBV21-1 is a pseudogene. CDR3 length equals 17 residues. The CDR3 DNA is TGTGCCAGCAGCAAAATTGCGGGGCTTCGATCCCCCTACGAGCAGTACGTC. It yields the protein CASSKIAGLRSPYEQYV.

This clonotype was observed a handful of times. J is TRBJ2-3 and V is TRBV9, with TRBD2 matching over 7 bases. Unmatched junction bases numbered 7, after V lost 3 bases and J lost 0 bases. Germline CDR1 reads SGDLS; CDR2 reads YYNGEE. The length of the CDR3 is 16 residues. The CDR3 loop reads CASSGDSGRSTDTQYF. In DNA form, the CDR3 reads TGTGCCAGCAGCGGTGATAGCGGGCGCAGCACAGATACGCAGTATTTT.

This clonotype has just one count. The V call is TRBV2, the J call TRBJ2-5; D unresolved. CDR3 length equals 13 residues. The germline V and J ends were trimmed by 8 bases and 0 bases, with 10 bases remaining between them. Per the germline V gene, CDR1 is SNHLY and CDR2 is FYNNEI. The CDR3 nucleotides read TGTGCCAGCTGCCAAAACAACCAAGAGACCCAGTACTTC. Its protein is CASCQNNQETQYF.

The chain carries TRBV20-1 and TRBJ1-6; maybe TRBD1 (5 bases). This CDR3 is 14 amino acids long. CDR1 is DFQATT, CDR2 SNEGSKA, per germline (reference sequence). V shed 1 base and J shed 10 bases, with 14 bases lying between them. The CDR3 sequence: CSARGRDAESPLHF. CDR3 coding DNA: TGCAGTGCTAGAGGAAGGGACGCCGAATCACCCCTCCACTTT.

The CDR3 nucleotides read TGCGCCAGCAGCTTGGTGGGGGACCGGGCCGGGGAGCTGTTTTTT. The encoded protein is CASSLVGDRAGELFF. V and J are TRBV5-1 and TRBJ2-2; tentatively, D is TRBD1 or TRBD2 (5 bases each). Trimming stripped 0 bases from V and 6 bases from J, with 12 bases between. Germline CDR1 reads SGHRS; CDR2 reads YFSETQ. The CDR3 covers 15 residues.